These T cell receptor beta chains were read from a single sample in a study of response to subunit inactivated influenza vaccine. One entry per CDR3 protein, called by TCRdb with MiXCR from the RT-PCR reads. The sample contains more than 550,000 distinct CDR3 sequences, 11% of which appear only once. The data were also submitted as part of a second study, on T cells expressing NK-cell markers.

Sample: PBMCs from blood, taken on the day of vaccination. The receptors shown here come from a man aged 50-59 years who received an inactivated influenza vaccine. The CDR3 runs from the conserved cysteine through the conserved F or W. The D gene is left open where the match is weak. The size field is filled for only some rows; it gives once, few, many or a size class.

>NA|few|TRBV5-1|TRBJ2-1
TGCGCCAGCAGCGAACCGAGCTACAATGAGCAGTTCTTC
CASSEPSYNEQFF
>TRBD2|few|TRBV5-6|TRBJ2-1
TGTGCCAGCAGCCTTAGCAGCGGGAGCCGCCGGAATGAGCAGTTCTTC
CASSLSSGSRRNEQFF
>NA|many|TRBV7-3|TRBJ1-1
TGTGCCAGCAGCTTAGGGAGTTCCGCCTACACTGAAGCTTTCTTT
CASSLGSSAYTEAFF
>TRBD1|NA|TRBV5-1|TRBJ2-1
TGCGCCAGCAGCTTGGACCACGGGACAGGAGAGCAGTTCTTC
CASSLDHGTGEQFF
>NA|many|TRBV27|TRBJ1-6
TGTGCCAGCAGTTTAAATAGGAATTCACCCCTCCACTTT
CASSLNRNSPLHF
>NA|few|TRBV20-1|TRBJ2-5
TGCAGTGCGGCGCAGGGGAATACCGAGACCCAGTACTTC
CSAAQGNTETQYF
>NA|NA|TRBV29-1|TRBJ2-3
TGCAGCGTTGAGTCGGTGAGCACAGATACGCAGTATTTT
CSVESVSTDTQYF
>NA|NA|TRBV7-9|TRBJ2-1
TGTGCCAGCAGCTTAGCTGGAGGGCCGAAAGATGAGCAGTTCTTC
CASSLAGGPKDEQFF
>TRBD2|few|TRBV7-2|TRBJ2-1
TGTGCCAGCAGCTTGACTAGCGGGGGGGCGTTCAATGAGCAGTTCTTC
CASSLTSGGAFNEQFF
>NA|NA|TRBV11-2|TRBJ2-3
TGTGCCAGCAGCTTAGAGGGCCCGGGAGCGTGGGATACGCAGTATTTT
CASSLEGPGAWDTQYF
>TRBD1|NA|TRBV10-3|TRBJ2-5
TGTGCCATCAGTGGTGTCAGGGGGAAAGAGACCCAGTACTTC
CAISGVRGKETQYF
>NA|NA|TRBV29-1|TRBJ2-5
TGCAGCGGGGGAGAAGAGACCCAGTACTTC
CSGGEETQYF
>TRBD1|NA|TRBV7-9|TRBJ2-5
TGTGCCAGCAGCTTACGAGACCGGGGACAGGAGACCCAGTACTTC
CASSLRDRGQETQYF
>NA|few|TRBV6-1|TRBJ2-6
TGTGCCAGCACCTCACAGGGTGGTGGGGCCAACGTCCTGACTTTC
CASTSQGGGANVLTF
>NA|few|TRBV5-1|TRBJ2-1
TGCGCCAGCAGCTTGGAAGGGGACGATGTCCTTGGGTTCTTC
CASSLEGDDVLGFF
>TRBD1|NA|TRBV6-2/TRBV6-3|TRBJ1-1
TGTGCCAGCAGAACCGGGACAGCGAACACTGAAGCTTTCTTT
CASRTGTANTEAFF
>NA|few|TRBV24-1|TRBJ2-2
TGTGCCACCGCAACCCGACGAAGGGGGGCGAACACCGGGGAGCTGTTTTTT
CATATRRRGANTGELFF
>TRBD2|NA|TRBV6-2/TRBV6-3|TRBJ2-2
TGTGCCAGCAGTCCAGCGGGACTAGCGGCGACCGGGGAGCTGTTTTTT
CASSPAGLAATGELFF
>TRBD1|many|TRBV5-1|TRBJ1-4
TGCGCCAGCAGCTTGCAGGGGGGCCGAAGTTATGAAAAACTGTTTTTT
CASSLQGGRSYEKLFF
>TRBD1|NA|TRBV9|TRBJ2-5
TGTGCCAGCAGCGTATATACAGGGGGGCACCAAGAGACCCAGTACTTC
CASSVYTGGHQETQYF
>TRBD1|NA|TRBV29-1|TRBJ2-2
TGCAGCGTTGAAGCTACAGGGGTGAACACCGGGGAGCTGTTTTTT
CSVEATGVNTGELFF
>NA|many|TRBV6-5|TRBJ2-2
TGTGCCAGCAGTTACTCAGGGGGCACCGGGGAGCTGTTTTTT
CASSYSGGTGELFF
>TRBD1|NA|TRBV6-1|TRBJ2-7
TGTGCCAGCAGTGAAGCGGGGACAGACTCCTACGAGCAGTACTTC
CASSEAGTDSYEQYF
>NA|few|TRBV14|TRBJ1-1
TGTGCCAGCAGCCCCTCGGGTCGTGAAGCTTTCTTT
CASSPSGREAFF
>NA|NA|TRBV28|TRBJ1-5
TGTGCCAGCAGCCCCCTGGGCAGGCTTAGCAATCAGCCCCAGCATTTT
CASSPLGRLSNQPQHF
>NA|many|TRBV11-2|TRBJ2-3
TGTGCCAGCAGCTTAGTTGTTGGGTCTAGCACAGATACGCAGTATTTT
CASSLVVGSSTDTQYF
>NA|NA|TRBV6-5|TRBJ2-1
TGTGCCAGCAGTTGGCGGGGATCCTACAATGAGCAGTTCTTC
CASSWRGSYNEQFF
>TRBD1|NA|TRBV5-4|TRBJ2-2
TGTGCCAGCAGCTTCCCCGGGACAGGGGTAGGCGGGGAGCTGTTTTTT
CASSFPGTGVGGELFF
>NA|NA|TRBV5-1|TRBJ2-3
TGCGCCAGCAGCTTAGGGACGGCTGACACAGATACGCAGTATTTT
CASSLGTADTDTQYF
>NA|NA|TRBV6-1|TRBJ2-5
TGTGCCAGCGGACGGAGCAACCAAGAGACCCAGTACTTC
CASGRSNQETQYF
>NA|few|TRBV12-3/TRBV12-4|TRBJ2-1
TGTGCCAGCAGTCCGACGTCGGGGAGCTCCTACAATGAGCAGTTCTTC
CASSPTSGSSYNEQFF